Shown below are 7 T cell receptor beta chains from a single sample sequenced in a study of metastatic and nonmetastatic thyroid tumors. None of the patients had undergone any treatment ahead of thyroid surgery. With MiXCR, TCRdb called clones anew from the PCR reads. Here the sample spans roughly 50,000 clones, approximately 24% being singletons. What was sequenced was blood. These receptors all stem from a male donor with papillary thyroid cancer or a benign thyroid nodule (not recorded which). Some clones in this sample may be carry-over from other donors' samples.

This clone was counted at least ten times. The CDR3 sequence is CASSLRGRVYEQYF. CDR3 DNA sequence: TGTGCCAGCAGTTTACGCGGGAGGGTCTACGAGCAGTACTTC. The genes are TRBV28 and TRBJ2-7; TRBD2 matches at 9 bases. V lost 2 bases to trimming and J lost 3 bases; unmatched junction nucleotides: 2. The CDR3 has 14 amino acids. The germline CDR1 and CDR2 sequences are MDHEN and SYDVKM. Filled out from reference TRBV28 and TRBJ2-7, the complete variable domain reads DVKVTQSSRYLVKRTGEKVFLECVQDMDHENMFWYRQDPGLGLRLIYFSYDVKMKEKGDIPEGYSVSREKKERFSLILESASTNQTSMYLCASSLRGRVYEQYFGPGTRLTVT.

Many counts were recorded for this clone. The chain couples TRBV11-2 to TRBJ2-1; TRBD1 matches 7 bases. CDR1 is SGHAT, CDR2 FQNNGV, per germline. The CDR3 runs to 15 residues. V shed 3 bases and J 0 bases; nucleotides not matched to a gene: 2. CDR3 sequence (DNA): TGTGCCAGCAGCTTTACAGGGGACTCCTACAATGAGCAGTTCTTC. It specifies CASSFTGDSYNEQFF.

This clone was counted at least ten times. The chain recombines TRBV20-1 with TRBJ2-7; 9 bases agree with TRBD2. This CDR3 contains 13 residues. Germline V gene lookup returns CDR1 DFQATT and CDR2 SNEGSKA (reference sequence). Trimming removed 6 bases from V and 5 bases from J; junction bases left unmatched: 8. CDR3 residues: CSARPGLANEQYF. The DNA of the CDR3 is TGCAGTGCCCGTCCGGGACTAGCTAACGAGCAGTACTTC.

This clone was picked up many times. This chain uses TRBV7-9 with TRBJ2-3; D gene uncertain. Per germline, CDR1 SEHNR and CDR2 FQNEAQ (reference sequence). Trimming took 2 bases from V and 2 from J, leaving 11 bases between them. This CDR3 comprises 15 residues. The DNA of the CDR3 is TGTGCCAGCAGCTTATCCTCGGAGATCACAGATACGCAGTATTTT. Translating it yields CASSLSSEITDTQYF. Drawing the rest from reference TRBV7-9 and TRBJ2-3, the complete variable domain is DTGVSQNPRHKITKRGQNVTFRCDPISEHNRLYWYRQTLGQGPEFLTYFQNEAQLEKSRLLSDRFSAERPKGSFSTLEIQRTEQGDSAMYLCASSLSSEITDTQYFGPGTRLTVL.

This clone was found many times. This chain joins TRBV11-2 and TRBJ2-5; D might be TRBD1 or TRBD2, each matching 5 bases. V was cut by 6 bases and J by 5 bases, with 13 bases left in between. The CDR3 runs 13 residues. Germline CDR1 SGHAT, CDR2 FQNNGV. The CDR3 here is CASSSGWGETQYF. DNA of the CDR3: TGTGCCAGCAGTTCAGGGTGGGGGGAGACCCAGTACTTC.

The chain links TRBV29-1 to TRBJ1-2; D remains ambiguous. The germline V gene has CDR1 SQVTM and CDR2 ANQGSEA. Trimming stripped 5 bases from V and 8 bases from J, with 12 bases between. The CDR3 is 11 residues long. The CDR3 is CSVQRGGGYTF. The DNA of the CDR3 is TGCAGCGTTCAACGGGGTGGCGGCTACACCTTC.

This clone was detected only a few times. V and J are TRBV6-1 and TRBJ2-7; 7 positions match TRBD2. The CDR3 has 13 amino acids. V was pared by 3 bases and J by 2 bases, with 1 base of the junction left unmatched. Germline lookup yields CDR1 MNHNS and CDR2 SASEGT. CDR3 sequence: CASSERETYEQYF. The CDR3 nucleotides are TGTGCCAGCAGTGAGCGGGAGACCTACGAGCAGTACTTC.